Listed below are T cell receptor beta chains from one sample, sequenced in a study of blood T cell repertoires in COVID-19. Profiled with immunoSEQ multiplex PCR; TCRdb holds only in-frame clones, not every one. Of 200,000 to 250,000 clones listed, 85% to 90% were seen once; the top ten hold less than 3.5%. The sequenced material came from peripheral blood. The receptors were gathered from a man aged 25 to 45 with COVID-19, enrolled during active disease. Both conserved end residues are part of each CDR3. A D gene is named only where the DNA matches it firmly. Size is stated for part of the rows, as once, few or many counts, or as a class when the clone is expanded.

size: once; D: -; J: TRBJ1-2; V: TRBV19; DNA: TGTGCCAGTATCTCCCCCGAGGGAGGGGTCAGAAGCTATGGCTACACCTTC; CDR3: CASISPEGGVRSYGYTF
size: -; D: -; J: TRBJ1-2; V: TRBV6-1; DNA: TGTGCCAGCAGTGAACGCCGCGGGGAAGGCTATGGCTACACCTTC; CDR3: CASSERRGEGYGYTF
size: -; D: TRBD1; J: TRBJ1-1; V: TRBV2; DNA: TGTGCCAGCAGTGACCGCCGGGACAGTAACACTGAAGCTTTCTTT; CDR3: CASSDRRDSNTEAFF
size: -; D: TRBD1; J: TRBJ2-7; V: TRBV7-3; DNA: TGTGCCAGCAGCTTAGGGACAGGTCTTTCGTACGAGCAGTACTTC; CDR3: CASSLGTGLSYEQYF
size: -; D: TRBD1; J: TRBJ2-7; V: TRBV2; DNA: TGTGCCAGCAGTGAATTGGGGACAGGTACCTACGAGCAGTACTTC; CDR3: CASSELGTGTYEQYF
size: -; D: TRBD1; J: TRBJ2-7; V: TRBV3-1/TRBV3-2; DNA: TGTGCCAGCAGCCCTCCGGGACAGGCCTACGAGCAGTACTTC; CDR3: CASSPPGQAYEQYF
size: -; D: -; J: TRBJ2-7; V: TRBV7-9; DNA: TGTGCCAGCAGCCCCCTCAGCCGGGAAAAGTCCTACGAGCAGTACTTC; CDR3: CASSPLSREKSYEQYF
size: -; D: -; J: TRBJ2-1; V: TRBV5-4; DNA: TGTGCCAGCAGCGCCCAGGGGACACCCTACAATGAGCAGTTCTTC; CDR3: CASSAQGTPYNEQFF
size: -; D: -; J: TRBJ2-1; V: TRBV16; DNA: TGTGCCAGCAGCCAAACGGGGGTCGGATATGAGCAGTTCTTC; CDR3: CASSQTGVGYEQFF
size: -; D: -; J: TRBJ1-2; V: TRBV3-1/TRBV3-2; DNA: TGTGCCAGCAGCCAAGCGAGTATACCTAACTATGGCTACACCTTC; CDR3: CASSQASIPNYGYTF
size: -; D: TRBD2; J: TRBJ2-6; V: TRBV9; DNA: TGTGCCAGCAGCGAGGGACTAGCGGGGGCTTCGACTGGGGCCAACGTCCTGACTTTC; CDR3: CASSEGLAGASTGANVLTF
size: -; D: TRBD1; J: TRBJ2-5; V: TRBV6-5; DNA: TGTGCCATCGGACAGGGGGCCGAGACCCAGTACTTC; CDR3: CAIGQGAETQYF
size: -; D: -; J: TRBJ2-7; V: TRBV11-2; DNA: TGTGCCAGCAGCTTAATAGGAGGGATGGAGCAGTACTTC; CDR3: CASSLIGGMEQYF
size: once; D: -; J: TRBJ2-7; V: TRBV20-1; DNA: TGCAGTGCTACTAATACCTACGAGCAGTACTTC; CDR3: CSATNTYEQYF
size: -; D: -; J: TRBJ2-4; V: TRBV5-6; DNA: TGTGCCAGCGGCAGGGTGACCAAAAACATTCAGTACTTC; CDR3: CASGRVTKNIQYF
size: -; D: TRBD2; J: TRBJ2-1; V: TRBV27; DNA: TGTGCCAGCAGTCCCCGGACTAGCGGGAGCTACTACAATGAGCAGTTCTTC; CDR3: CASSPRTSGSYYNEQFF
size: -; D: -; J: TRBJ2-3; V: TRBV5-1; DNA: TGCGCCAGCAATTCAGGGGCTCTTACAGATACGCAGTATTTT; CDR3: CASNSGALTDTQYF
size: once; D: -; J: TRBJ1-4; V: TRBV11-2; DNA: TGTGCCAGCAGCACGAGGTGGGCTAATGAAAAACTGTTTTTT; CDR3: CASSTRWANEKLFF
size: many; D: TRBD1; J: TRBJ1-6; V: TRBV4-1; DNA: TGCGCCAGCAGCCGGGACAGGGATAATTCACCCCTCCACTTT; CDR3: CASSRDRDNSPLHF
size: -; D: -; J: TRBJ2-1; V: TRBV7-6; DNA: TGTGCCAGCAGCTTAGCGCCGGGAGCGGCCTACAATGAGCAGTTCTTC; CDR3: CASSLAPGAAYNEQFF
size: -; D: TRBD1; J: TRBJ1-4; V: TRBV2; DNA: TGTGCCAGCATTAAAGGGGGCGGGGTCTCCACAGAAAAACTGTTTTTT; CDR3: CASIKGGGVSTEKLFF
size: -; D: -; J: TRBJ2-7; V: TRBV10-3; DNA: TGTGCCATCAGTGAGTCTCTTGGGGTTGGGGACAACTCCTACGAGCAGTACTTC; CDR3: CAISESLGVGDNSYEQYF
size: once; D: -; J: TRBJ1-2; V: TRBV4-1; DNA: TGCGCCAGCAGCCAAGTGACGGGGGAGGGCGGCTACACCTTC; CDR3: CASSQVTGEGGYTF
size: -; D: TRBD2; J: TRBJ2-2; V: TRBV5-1; DNA: TGCGCCAGCAGCTTGACTAGCGGAAGCGTCGGGGAGCTGTTTTTT; CDR3: CASSLTSGSVGELFF
size: -; D: TRBD1; J: TRBJ1-4; V: TRBV5-4; DNA: TGTGCCAGCAGCTTGGGCGGGACAGGGGATGAAAAACTGTTTTTT; CDR3: CASSLGGTGDEKLFF
size: -; D: -; J: TRBJ1-1; V: TRBV30; DNA: TGTGCCTGGAGCGTTCGCAGCGCTAACACTGAAGCTTTCTTT; CDR3: CAWSVRSANTEAFF
size: -; D: TRBD1; J: TRBJ1-2; V: TRBV3-1/TRBV3-2; DNA: TGTGCCAGCAGCCAATCCAGGACAGGTTATAGTTATGGCTACACCTTC; CDR3: CASSQSRTGYSYGYTF
size: -; D: -; J: TRBJ2-2; V: TRBV6-2/TRBV6-3; DNA: TGTGCCAGCAGTTACGCCGGGAGTAGGGCCGGGGAGCTGTTTTTT; CDR3: CASSYAGSRAGELFF
size: -; D: -; J: TRBJ1-1; V: TRBV11-2; DNA: TGTGCCAGCAGCTTACAGGGGCAGGGCACTGAAGCTTTCTTT; CDR3: CASSLQGQGTEAFF
size: -; D: TRBD1; J: TRBJ2-2; V: TRBV6-1; DNA: TGTGCCAGCAGTGTCCGGACAGGTTCGAACACCGGGGAGCTGTTTTTT; CDR3: CASSVRTGSNTGELFF
size: -; D: -; J: TRBJ2-7; V: TRBV28; DNA: TGTGCCAGCAGATTACAGAGACTAAATCCGGCCGAGCAGTACTTC; CDR3: CASRLQRLNPAEQYF
size: -; D: TRBD1; J: TRBJ2-4; V: TRBV24-1; DNA: TGTGCCACCAGCATGACAGGGTATGACATTCAGTACTTC; CDR3: CATSMTGYDIQYF